This TCR beta chain was sequenced during a study of blood T cell repertoires in COVID-19 (dated by TCRdb to 2018 to 2020). For the wider study: Samples from collaborators originated in the United States, Italy and Spain and spanned both the acute and convalescent phases of COVID-19. The prospective study material was composed of cDNA or gDNA derived from T cells, B-cell-depleted T cells, or PBMCs. The dataset comprised deeply sampled blood TCRbeta repertoires from subjects exposed to, actively infected with, or recovered from COVID-19. A freely available public database, intended as a resource for researchers studying the immune response to SARS-CoV-2, is where the repertoires were released. The samples were drawn from two sources: the first 160 participants of the ongoing ImmuneRACE study, and approximately 1,300 subjects contributed by 6 global collaborators. The sample metadata nearly always contained a de-identified subject ID, COVID-19 status, age in years and sex. Where available, HLA class I and class II types were taken from metadata supplied by the sample provider and were not determined by assay-based typing. Overall study outcomes, separate from this receptor: The amount of clinical and demographic metadata varied by source and participant and was provided uncurated.

Counted from cysteine to valine, this CDR3 has 12 amino acids. The read is trimmed to its CDR3 DNA, 36 bases read in frame from base 1. CDR1 MNHNY and CDR2 SVGAGI were looked up in the germline V gene (reference sequence). V lost 6 bases and J lost 6 bases, and the count of bases not matched to a germline gene is 5. In the case of this clone: It has no known antigen specificity. There are no base qualities to consult, and no much larger clone falls within one base.

TCRbeta CDR3 regions were amplified from genomic DNA by means of the immunoSEQ Assay, a bias-controlled multiplex PCR. The authors' pipeline ran thus. The number of nucleated cells in each sample was estimated by amplification of reference gene primers within the assay. Sequence reads were collapsed and filtered to measure the absolute abundance of every unique TCRbeta CDR3 rearrangement. For each sample, productive Simpson clonality was calculated by taking the square root of Simpson's diversity index across productive rearrangements. TCRdb re-hosts the immuneACCESS table, in-frame sequences only. Its copies lack some clones; in the studies checked, an unresolved V gene accounts for under half of them, and the cause for the rest is not known. V and J calls and clone size are copied from that table; D and trimming were computed from the DNA. A total of about 170,000 clones appear in this sample, approximately 87% of them only once. 4.4% of the sample lies in the top ten.

Participants in the prospective study were aged roughly 18 to 90 years, lived in about two dozen United States geographic areas, and enrolled through a virtual design. In the prospective study, cohorts were assigned on the basis of participant-reported clinical history obtained from a screening survey and a study questionnaire. ImmuneRACE Cohort 3 recovered participants were defined by two consecutive negative NP/OP PCR tests, healthcare professional clearance, or symptom resolution. Mobile phlebotomists in the prospective study collected whole blood, serum and a nasopharyngeal or oropharyngeal swab from every participant. Participants in the prospective study had the option to provide additional blood draws and questionnaires over a roughly 2-month period. Blood samples from the prospective study were shipped frozen or at room temperature prior to DNA extraction.

This chain is built from TRBV6-6 and TRBJ2-7, with TRBD1 identical over 7 junction bases. The TCR was taken from a woman in her forties or fifties who had recovered from COVID-19. The specimen sequenced was PBMCs or T cells enriched from blood (not recorded which). The DNA sequence reads TGTGCCAGCAGCGCGACAGGGCTCGAGCAGTACGTC. Its translation reads: CASSATGLEQYV.